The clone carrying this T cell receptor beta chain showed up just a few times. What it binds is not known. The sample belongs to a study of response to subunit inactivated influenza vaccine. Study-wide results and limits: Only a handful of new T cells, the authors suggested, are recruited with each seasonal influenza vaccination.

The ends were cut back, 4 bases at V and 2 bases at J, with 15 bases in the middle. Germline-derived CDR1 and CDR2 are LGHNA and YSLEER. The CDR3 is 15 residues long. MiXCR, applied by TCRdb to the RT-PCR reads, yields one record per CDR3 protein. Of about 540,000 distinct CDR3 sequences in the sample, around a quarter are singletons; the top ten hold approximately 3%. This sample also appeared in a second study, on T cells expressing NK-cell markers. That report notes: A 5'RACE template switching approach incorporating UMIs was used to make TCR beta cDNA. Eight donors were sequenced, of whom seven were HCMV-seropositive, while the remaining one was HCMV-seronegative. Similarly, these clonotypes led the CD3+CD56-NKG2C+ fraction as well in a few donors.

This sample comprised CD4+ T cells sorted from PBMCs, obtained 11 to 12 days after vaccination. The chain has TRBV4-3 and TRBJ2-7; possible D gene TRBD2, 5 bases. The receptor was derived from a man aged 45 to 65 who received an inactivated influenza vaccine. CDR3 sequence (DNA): TGCGCCAGCAGCCCCGAACCGGGATTACCCTACGAGCAGTACTTC. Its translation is CASSPEPGLPYEQYF.